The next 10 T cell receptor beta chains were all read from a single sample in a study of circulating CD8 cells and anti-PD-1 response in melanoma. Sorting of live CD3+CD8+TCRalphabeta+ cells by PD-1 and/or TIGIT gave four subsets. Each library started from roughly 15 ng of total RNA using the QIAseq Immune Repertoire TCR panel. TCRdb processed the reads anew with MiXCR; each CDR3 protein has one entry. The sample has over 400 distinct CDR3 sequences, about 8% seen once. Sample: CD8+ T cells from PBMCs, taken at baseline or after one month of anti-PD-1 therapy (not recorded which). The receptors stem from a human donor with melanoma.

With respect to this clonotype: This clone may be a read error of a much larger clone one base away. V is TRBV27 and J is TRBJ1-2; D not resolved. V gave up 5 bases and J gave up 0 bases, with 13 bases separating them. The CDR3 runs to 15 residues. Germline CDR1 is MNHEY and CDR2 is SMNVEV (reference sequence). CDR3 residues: CASSTIVRANYGYTF. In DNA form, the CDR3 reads TGTGCCAGCAGTACGATAGTAAGAGCTAACTATGGCTACACCTTC.

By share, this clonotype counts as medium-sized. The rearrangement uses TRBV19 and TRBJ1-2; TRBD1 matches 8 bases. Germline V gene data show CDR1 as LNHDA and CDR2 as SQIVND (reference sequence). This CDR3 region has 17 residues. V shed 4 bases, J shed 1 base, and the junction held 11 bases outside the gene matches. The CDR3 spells CASSTFAYGQGNYGYTF. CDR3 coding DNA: TGTGCCAGTAGTACCTTCGCGTACGGACAGGGTAACTATGGCTACACCTTC.

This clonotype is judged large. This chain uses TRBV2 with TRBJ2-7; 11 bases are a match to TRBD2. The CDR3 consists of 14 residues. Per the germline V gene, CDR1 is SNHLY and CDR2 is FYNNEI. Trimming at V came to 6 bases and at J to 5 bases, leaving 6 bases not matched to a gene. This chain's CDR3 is CASSDSGGGNEQYF. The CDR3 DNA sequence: TGTGCCAGCAGCGATAGCGGGGGGGGCAACGAGCAGTACTTC.

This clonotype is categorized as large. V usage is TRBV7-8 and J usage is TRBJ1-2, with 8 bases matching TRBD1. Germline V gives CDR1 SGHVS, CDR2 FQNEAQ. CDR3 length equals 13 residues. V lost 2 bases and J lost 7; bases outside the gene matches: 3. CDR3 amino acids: CASSLTTGVGYTF. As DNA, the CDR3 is TGTGCCAGCAGCTTAACGACAGGGGTTGGCTACACCTTC.

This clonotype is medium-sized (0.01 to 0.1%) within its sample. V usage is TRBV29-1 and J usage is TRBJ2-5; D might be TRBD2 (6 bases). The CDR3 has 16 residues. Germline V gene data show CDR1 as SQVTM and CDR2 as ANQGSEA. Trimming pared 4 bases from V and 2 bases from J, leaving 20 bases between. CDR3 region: CSVGGDTSMLQETQYF. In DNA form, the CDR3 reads TGCAGCGTTGGGGGAGATACTAGCATGCTGCAAGAGACCCAGTACTTC.

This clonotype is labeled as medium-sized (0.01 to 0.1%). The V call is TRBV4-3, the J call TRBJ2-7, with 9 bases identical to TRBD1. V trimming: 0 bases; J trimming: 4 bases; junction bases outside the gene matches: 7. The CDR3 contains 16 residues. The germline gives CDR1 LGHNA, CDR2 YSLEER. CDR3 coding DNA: TGCGCCAGCAGCCAAGACGCCATAGGACAGGGGTACGAGCAGTACTTC. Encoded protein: CASSQDAIGQGYEQYF.

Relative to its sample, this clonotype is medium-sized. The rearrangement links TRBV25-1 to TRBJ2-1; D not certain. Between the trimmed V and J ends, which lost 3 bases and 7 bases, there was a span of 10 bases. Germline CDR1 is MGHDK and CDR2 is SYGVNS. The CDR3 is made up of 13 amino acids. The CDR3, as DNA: TGTGCCAGCAGTGACTACGTTGGAAATGAGCAGTTCTTC. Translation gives CASSDYVGNEQFF. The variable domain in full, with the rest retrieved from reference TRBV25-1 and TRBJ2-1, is EADIYQTPRYLVIGTGKKITLECSQTMGHDKMYWYQQDPGMELHLIHYSYGVNSTEKGDLSSESTVSRIRTEHFPLTLESARPSHTSQYLCASSDYVGNEQFFGPGTRLTVL.

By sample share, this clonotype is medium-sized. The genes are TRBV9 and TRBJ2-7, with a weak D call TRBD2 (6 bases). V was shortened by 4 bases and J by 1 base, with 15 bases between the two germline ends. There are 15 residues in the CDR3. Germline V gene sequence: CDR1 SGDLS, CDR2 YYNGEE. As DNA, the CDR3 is TGTGCCAGCAGCCCCGGACTATCTAGTTCCTACGAGCAGTACTTC. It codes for CASSPGLSSSYEQYF.

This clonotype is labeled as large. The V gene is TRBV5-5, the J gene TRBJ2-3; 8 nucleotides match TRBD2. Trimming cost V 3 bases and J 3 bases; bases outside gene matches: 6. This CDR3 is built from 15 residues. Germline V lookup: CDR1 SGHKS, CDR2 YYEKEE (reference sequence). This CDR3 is CASSYISGETDTQYF. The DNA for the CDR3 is TGTGCCAGCAGCTATATTAGCGGGGAAACAGATACGCAGTATTTT.

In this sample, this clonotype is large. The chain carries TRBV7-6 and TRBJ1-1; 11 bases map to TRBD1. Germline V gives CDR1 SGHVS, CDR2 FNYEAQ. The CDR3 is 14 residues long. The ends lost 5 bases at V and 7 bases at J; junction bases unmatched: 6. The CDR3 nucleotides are TGTGCCAGCAGCCCAGGGACAGGGGGGCGTGAAGCTTTCTTT. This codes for CASSPGTGGREAFF.